This T cell receptor beta chain emerged from a study of graft-versus-host responses after intestinal transplantation. Whole-study results and caveats: Graft-donor T cell macrochimerism in patients accompanied high graft-versus-host to host-versus-graft clonal ratios in allografts.

The assay was immunoSEQ multiplex PCR, and TCRdb's table has in-frame clones only and misses some. The data show about 21,000 clones, with about 60% seen just once and over 1% held by the top ten. Germline trimming cut 5 bases from V and 8 bases from J; bases unmatched to any gene: 6. The CDR3 extends over 14 amino acids. Germline V CDR1 and CDR2: SGHAT, FQNNGV. The sample holds a few counts of this clone. The sample in question was alloreactive CD4+ T cells from a mixed lymphocyte reaction culture, obtained before intestinal transplant. Subset of the sample: CFSE-low proliferating T cells sorted from approximately six-day pre-transplant mixed lymphocyte reaction (GvH or HvG direction). The clonotype comes from a human patient who received an intestinal transplant. The rearrangement uses TRBV11-2 and TRBJ1-4, with 9 bases aligning to TRBD1. The CDR3 region has the DNA TGTGCCAGCAGCCGGGGACAGGGTAACGAAAAACTGTTTTTT. It translates to CASSRGQGNEKLFF.